This T cell receptor (beta chain) was recorded in a study of regulatory T cells in long-lasting Graves disease. This clonotype was seen ten or more times. The CDR3 is made up of 20 amino acids. Germline values: CDR1 MNHEY, CDR2 SMNVEV (reference sequence). The junction had 13 bases not matched to a gene; V was cut back by 1 base and J by 5 bases. Indicated time point: newly diagnosed GD, antithyroid drugs for less than 3 months. The TCR library was made from RNA extracted from PBMCs. Library construction for TCR beta used iRepertoire HTBI primers and Arm-PCR of CDR3 regions. TCRdb ran MiXCR on the multiplex PCR reads and lists one entry per CDR3 protein. This repertoire shows some 400,000 distinct CDR3 sequences, 14% to 15% found once; its top ten account for around 17%. The sample was also linked to a second study, of T cells in Graves' hyperthyroidism and ophthalmopathy.

Specimen: peripheral blood mononuclear cells (PBMCs), collected at new diagnosis, from a patient treated with antithyroid drugs. The TCR was taken from a woman under 40 with Graves disease. The V and J genes are TRBV27 and TRBJ2-5, with TRBD2 identical over 16 bases. As DNA, the CDR3 is TGTGCCAGCAGTTTATACTCGGGACTAGCGGGAGGGTCCCTCGGGGAGACCCAGTACTTC. This gives the protein CASSLYSGLAGGSLGETQYF.